This T cell receptor (beta chain) appears in the sequencing data of a study of CD8+ T cells in alopecia areata. Treatment in this sample: oral pan-JAK inhibitor, 5-10 mg twice daily. The authors extracted RNA and reverse transcribed it into cDNA as the sequencing template. This table comes from immunoSEQ multiplex PCR, and its TCRdb copy is limited to in-frame clones, with some not included. The sample has roughly 220,000 clones; roughly 66% are singletons. The CDR3 has 14 amino acids. Between the trimmed V and J ends, which lost 5 bases and 5 bases, there was a span of 15 bases. Germline CDR1 is SGHAT and CDR2 is FQDESV (reference sequence).

The sample in question was CD4+ T cells sorted from blood, obtained around week 42, from a patient treated with tofacitinib. This TCR derives from a human donor with alopecia areata. This chain connects TRBV11-1 to TRBJ2-5, with D possibly TRBD1 on 5 matching bases. The DNA of the CDR3 is TGTGCCAGCAGCCAGGAACTGACAGCGGAGACCCAGTACTTC. It specifies CASSQELTAETQYF.